This paragraph reports one TCR beta chain. Its antigen remains unknown. These data come from a study of shared clonotypes between healthy human individuals. Here immunoSEQ multiplex PCR was the method, and the copy in TCRdb shows in-frame clones only, minus some. In the table there are millions of clones, about 92% of which are singletons. Study outcomes and limitations: Generation probability values for non-shared clonotypes were lower than those for clonotypes shared by all four donors. Estimated clonotype richness was generally higher in naive than memory subsets.

The germline gives CDR1 MNHNS, CDR2 SASEGT. The V and J ends lost 5 bases and 3 bases respectively, with 14 bases between them. CDR3 size: 14 residues. The clonotype originates from a man aged 18-30 years in good health. Some clones in this sample may be carry-over from other donors' samples. Sequenced input: naive CD4+ T cells from PBMCs. Subset given: CD45RA+ positively selected. J is TRBJ2-7 and V is TRBV6-1, with D possibly matching TRBD2 (5 bases). CDR3 DNA: TGTGCCAGCAGTTGGACGGAGGTTCGCTACGAGCAGTACTTC. It translates to CASSWTEVRYEQYF.